Below are 6 T cell receptor beta chains sequenced from a single sample in a study of blood T cell repertoires in COVID-19 (dated by TCRdb to 2018 to 2021). Libraries were constructed by the immunoSEQ multiplex PCR assay. As stored in TCRdb, this immuneACCESS dataset retains in-frame rearrangements with V and J assigned. A fraction of the clones does not appear; measured against another copy, unresolved V genes explain less than half of the discrepancy, and the remainder lacks a known reason. The sample table shows 280,000 or so clones, and approximately 83% are seen once. The top ten clones comprise less than 2.5% of the sample. The sequenced material came from PBMCs or T cells enriched from blood (not recorded which). The receptors were gathered from a young man who had recovered from COVID-19.

This chain joins TRBV5-4 and TRBJ1-2; no definite D call. This CDR3 has 13 residues. Germline values: CDR1 SGHNT, CDR2 YYREEE (reference sequence). Trimming pared 7 bases from V and 9 bases from J, leaving 19 bases between. The CDR3 spells CASAATVTESYTF. The CDR3 region has the DNA TGTGCCAGCGCGGCCACGGTGACGGAAAGCTACACCTTC.

The chain links TRBV12-3 or TRBV12-4 to TRBJ1-1; no firm D call. This CDR3 comprises 12 residues. V was trimmed by 6 bases and J by 7 bases, leaving 12 bases between them. CDR3 in amino acids: CASSLNTDEAFF. CDR3 DNA: TGTGCCAGCAGCCTGAACACCGATGAAGCTTTCTTT.

This clone occurred a few times. The genes are TRBV4-3 and TRBJ1-1; D unresolved. V was trimmed by 0 bases and J by 1 base, leaving 9 bases between them. The CDR3 runs 15 residues. Germline CDR1 LGHNA, CDR2 YSLEER. The CDR3, as DNA: TGCGCCAGCAGCCAAGAAAGGAGAGGGAACACTGAAGCTTTCTTT. This translates into CASSQERRGNTEAFF.

This sequence joins TRBV9 and TRBJ1-2; 8 bases agree with TRBD1. This CDR3 has 14 residues. Germline CDR1 and CDR2: SGDLS and YYNGEE. The trim removed 6 bases at V and 4 bases at J, leaving 8 bases unmatched. The CDR3 nucleotides are TGTGCCAGCACCCCCGGGACAGGCCCCTATGGCTACACCTTC. Its protein is CASTPGTGPYGYTF.

The rearrangement uses TRBV12-5 and TRBJ2-7; 7 nucleotides line up with TRBD2. CDR3 length: 15 amino acids. In germline, CDR1 is LGHNT, CDR2 FRNRAP. Trimming at V came to 6 bases and at J to 4 bases, leaving 12 bases not matched to a gene. The CDR3 region is CASGHKRKREYEQYF. CDR3 sequence (DNA): TGTGCTAGTGGACATAAGAGGAAGCGGGAATACGAGCAGTACTTC.

The chain recombines TRBV7-9 with TRBJ1-1; 7 bases match TRBD1. CDR1 is SEHNR, CDR2 FQNEAQ, per germline (reference sequence). The CDR3 runs 13 residues. The V gene end was trimmed by 0 bases and the J gene end by 7 bases; junction bases not matched to a gene: 2. The CDR3 sequence: CASSLARTGEAFF. The CDR3, as DNA: TGTGCCAGCAGCTTAGCGAGGACAGGTGAAGCTTTCTTT.